This T cell receptor (beta chain) derives from a study of post-analysis software for immune sequencing data. Prepared TCR beta cDNA libraries contained unique molecular identifiers. TCRdb reprocessed the PCR reads with MiXCR, giving one entry per CDR3 protein. Counted here are roughly 160,000 distinct CDR3 sequences, 35% to 40% occurring once; the ten biggest clones make up under 30%. This clonotype was seen only a few times. Germline assignment: CDR1 ENHRY and CDR2 SYGVKD. V lost 6 bases, J lost 5 bases, and 7 bases stayed unmatched. This CDR3 contains 15 residues. This receptor was identified in a girl between 5 and 17 years old with multiple sclerosis. V is TRBV10-3 and J is TRBJ2-5; 12 bases are shared with TRBD2. The specimen comprised blood, sampled after autologous hematopoietic stem cell transplantation. The DNA of the CDR3 is TGTGCCATCAGCCTAGCGGGAGGGGCCCTGGAGACCCAGTACTTC. Protein product: CAISLAGGALETQYF.